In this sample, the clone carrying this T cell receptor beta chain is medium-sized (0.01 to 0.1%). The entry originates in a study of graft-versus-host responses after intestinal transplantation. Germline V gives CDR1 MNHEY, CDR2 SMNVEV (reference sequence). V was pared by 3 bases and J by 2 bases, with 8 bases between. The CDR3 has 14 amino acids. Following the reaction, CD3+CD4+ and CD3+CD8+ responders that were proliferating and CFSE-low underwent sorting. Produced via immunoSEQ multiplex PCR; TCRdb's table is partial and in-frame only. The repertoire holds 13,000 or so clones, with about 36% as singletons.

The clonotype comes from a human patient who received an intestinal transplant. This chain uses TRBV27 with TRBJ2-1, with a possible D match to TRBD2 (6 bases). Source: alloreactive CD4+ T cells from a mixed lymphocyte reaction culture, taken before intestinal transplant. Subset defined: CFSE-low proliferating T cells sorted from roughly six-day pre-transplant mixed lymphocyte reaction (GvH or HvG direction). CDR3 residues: CASSFRGTYNEQFF. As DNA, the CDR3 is TGTGCCAGCAGTTTTCGGGGGACCTACAATGAGCAGTTCTTC.